This note documents a single TCR beta chain sequence. Its antigen is unknown. This sample is drawn from a study of cytomegalovirus exposure and HLA in healthy donors. Germline-derived CDR1 and CDR2 are LNHDA and SQIVND (reference sequence). V shed 10 bases and J shed 0 bases, with 7 bases lying between them. The CDR3 sequence is 13 residues long. The PCR was carried out with 60 Vbeta primers and 13 Jbeta primers. Sequenced by immunoSEQ multiplex PCR; TCRdb stores in-frame clones only, minus some. The data show some 85,000 clones, with 78% seen just once and over 4.5% held by the top ten. Study observations and caveats: The study recorded more than 150 TCR beta chains that were cytomegalovirus-associated.

The rearrangement joins TRBV19 to TRBJ2-6; maybe TRBD2 (6 bases). This TCR came from a man younger than 30 in good health and CMV-seropositive. Sequenced input: PBMCs. Here the CDR3 reads CAIGGSGANVLTF. CDR3 DNA sequence: TGTGCCATCGGGGGCTCTGGGGCCAACGTCCTGACTTTC.